This entry is about one TCR beta chain. Its target is not known. The CDR3 is 14 residues long. V was pared by 6 bases and J by 5 bases, with 6 bases of the junction left unmatched. Germline CDR1 and CDR2: MNHEY and SMNVEV (reference sequence). This sample is part of a study of T cell repertoires in cytomegalovirus infection. Study-wide context: HLA-C-restricted CMV epitopes, recently identified, and well-studied HLA-B-restricted ones were used by the study. Public signatures in TCR beta pointed to CMV infection and matching HLA type. Study-level points and caveats: In two of eight donors, the top clonotype was HLA-C-restricted CMV-specific. Cumulative frequency (of public TCR beta family members) identified carriers of CMV plus the relevant HLA.

TCRdb redid the calling of the reads with MiXCR, one entry per CDR3 protein. The sample consists of some 500,000 distinct CDR3 sequences, about 33% of them appearing once. The TCR comes from a human donor in good health (CMV status not recorded). Some clones in this sample may be carry-over from other donors' samples. The material sequenced was cultured PBMCs, taken from culture after CMV antigen stimulation. V is TRBV27 and J is TRBJ2-5; 10 nucleotides line up with TRBD2. The CDR3 region has the DNA TGTGCCAGCAGGTCTAGCGGGAGATTCGAGACCCAGTACTTC. It yields the protein CASRSSGRFETQYF.